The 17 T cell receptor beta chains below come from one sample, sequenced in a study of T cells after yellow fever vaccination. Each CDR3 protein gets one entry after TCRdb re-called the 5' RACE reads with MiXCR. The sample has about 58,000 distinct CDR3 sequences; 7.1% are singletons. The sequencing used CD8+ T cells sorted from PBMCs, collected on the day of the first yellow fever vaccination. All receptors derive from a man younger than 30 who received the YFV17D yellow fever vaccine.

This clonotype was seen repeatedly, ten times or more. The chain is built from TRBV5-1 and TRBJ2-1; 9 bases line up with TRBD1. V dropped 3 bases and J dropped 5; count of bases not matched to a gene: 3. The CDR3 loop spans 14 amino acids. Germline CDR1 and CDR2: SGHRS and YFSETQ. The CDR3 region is CASSWTGDNNEQFF. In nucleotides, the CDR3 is TGCGCCAGCAGCTGGACAGGGGATAACAATGAGCAGTTCTTC.

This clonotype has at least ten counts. The CDR3 reads CASSRIPGLAGGADTQYF. For the CDR3, the DNA is TGCGCCAGCAGCCGAATACCGGGACTAGCGGGGGGCGCAGATACGCAGTATTTT. The chain uses TRBV4-1 and TRBJ2-3; TRBD2 matches 15 bases. The CDR3 extends over 18 amino acids. V dropped 4 bases and J dropped 4; count of bases not matched to a gene: 9. Germline CDR1 reads MGHRA; CDR2 reads YSYEKL.

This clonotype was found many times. CDR3 bases: TGTGCCAGCAGCTGGGGGGCCGGTTATTACGAGCAGTACGTC. Its translation: CASSWGAGYYEQYV. V gene TRBV7-2 combines with J gene TRBJ2-7; D possibly matches TRBD1 or TRBD2 (6 bases each). CDR1 is SGHTA and CDR2 is FQGNSA in the germline V gene. The CDR3 totals 14 residues. Trimming cost V 4 bases and J 4 bases, with 14 bases left between them.

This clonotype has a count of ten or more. The CDR3 loop reads CASSPSPGQADTQYF. CDR3 DNA sequence: TGCGCCAGCAGCCCCTCCCCCGGACAGGCAGATACGCAGTATTTT. The chain recombines TRBV4-1 with TRBJ2-3; 7 bases map to TRBD1. Germline CDR1 MGHRA, CDR2 YSYEKL. The CDR3 totals 15 residues. Germline trimming cut 4 bases from V and 4 bases from J; bases unmatched to any gene: 8.

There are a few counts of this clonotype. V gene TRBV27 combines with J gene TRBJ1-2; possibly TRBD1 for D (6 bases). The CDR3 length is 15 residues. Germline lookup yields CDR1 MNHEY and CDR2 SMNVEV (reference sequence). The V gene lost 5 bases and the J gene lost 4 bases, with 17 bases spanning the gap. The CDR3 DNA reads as TGTGCCAGCAGTAAGGGACACCCAGCGGTCTATGGCTACACCTTC. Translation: CASSKGHPAVYGYTF.

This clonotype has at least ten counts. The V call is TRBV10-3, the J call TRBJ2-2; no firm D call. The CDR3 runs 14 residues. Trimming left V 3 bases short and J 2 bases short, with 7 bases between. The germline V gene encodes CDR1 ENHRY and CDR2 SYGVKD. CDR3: CAISDTANTGELFF. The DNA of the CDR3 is TGTGCCATCAGTGATACAGCAAACACCGGGGAGCTGTTTTTT.

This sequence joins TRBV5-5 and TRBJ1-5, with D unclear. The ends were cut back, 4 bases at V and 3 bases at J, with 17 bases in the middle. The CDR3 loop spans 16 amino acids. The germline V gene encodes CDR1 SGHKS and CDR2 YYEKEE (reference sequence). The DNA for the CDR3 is TGTGCCAGCAGCCACATTTCTCCCCTGGCCAATCAGCCCCAGCATTTT. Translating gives CASSHISPLANQPQHF.

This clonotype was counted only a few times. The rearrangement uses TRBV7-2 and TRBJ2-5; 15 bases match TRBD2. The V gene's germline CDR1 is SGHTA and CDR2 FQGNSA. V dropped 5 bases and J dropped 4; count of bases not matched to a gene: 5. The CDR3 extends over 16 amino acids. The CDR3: CASSPGTSGGIETQYF. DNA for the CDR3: TGTGCCAGCAGCCCGGGGACTAGCGGGGGGATAGAGACCCAGTACTTC.

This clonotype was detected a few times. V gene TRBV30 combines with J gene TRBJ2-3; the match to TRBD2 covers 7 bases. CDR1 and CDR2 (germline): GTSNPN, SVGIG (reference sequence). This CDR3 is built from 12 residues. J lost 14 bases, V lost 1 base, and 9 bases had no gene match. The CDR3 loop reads CAWSGLRLAPYF. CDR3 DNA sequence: TGTGCCTGGAGTGGCCTGAGACTAGCACCGTATTTT. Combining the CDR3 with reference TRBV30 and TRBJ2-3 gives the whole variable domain SQTIHQWPATLVQPVGSPLSLECTVEGTSNPNLYWYRQAAGRGLQLLFYSVGIGQISSEVPQNLSASRPQDRQFILSSKKLLLSDSGFYLCAWSGLRLAPYFGPGTRLTVL.

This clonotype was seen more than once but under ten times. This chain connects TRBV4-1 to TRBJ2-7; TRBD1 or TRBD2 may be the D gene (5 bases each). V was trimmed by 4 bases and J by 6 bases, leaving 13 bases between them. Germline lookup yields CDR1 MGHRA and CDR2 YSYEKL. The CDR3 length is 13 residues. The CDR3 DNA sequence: TGCGCCAGCAGCCCGGGACCAGTCTCCGAGCAGTACTTC. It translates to CASSPGPVSEQYF.

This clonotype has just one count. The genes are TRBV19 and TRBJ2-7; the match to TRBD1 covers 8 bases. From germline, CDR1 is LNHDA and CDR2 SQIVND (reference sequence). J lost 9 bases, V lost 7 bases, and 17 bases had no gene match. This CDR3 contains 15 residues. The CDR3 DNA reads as TGTGCCAGTATTTTTAGTGGACAGGGTTCGGGAGTGCAGTACGTC. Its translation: CASIFSGQGSGVQYV.

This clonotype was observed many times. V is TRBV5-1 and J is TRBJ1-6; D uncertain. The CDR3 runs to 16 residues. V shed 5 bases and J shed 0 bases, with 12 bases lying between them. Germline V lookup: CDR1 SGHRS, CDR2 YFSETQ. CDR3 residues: CASRAVESSYNSPLHF. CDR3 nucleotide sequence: TGCGCCAGCAGAGCCGTCGAGAGCTCCTATAATTCACCCCTCCACTTT.

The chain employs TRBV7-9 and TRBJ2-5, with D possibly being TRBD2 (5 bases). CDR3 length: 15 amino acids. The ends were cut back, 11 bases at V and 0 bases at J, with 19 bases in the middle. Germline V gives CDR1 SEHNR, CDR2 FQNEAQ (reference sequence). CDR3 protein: CAGVMGRSDQETQYF. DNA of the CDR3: TGTGCCGGGGTTATGGGGAGAAGCGACCAAGAGACCCAGTACTTC.

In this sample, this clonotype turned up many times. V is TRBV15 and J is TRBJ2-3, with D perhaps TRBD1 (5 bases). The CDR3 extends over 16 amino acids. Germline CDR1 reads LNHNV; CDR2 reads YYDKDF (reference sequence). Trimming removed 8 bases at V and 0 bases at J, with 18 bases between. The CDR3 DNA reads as TGTGCCACCTGTTGGGGCCACCCTTCGAGCACAGATACGCAGTATTTT. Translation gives CATCWGHPSSTDTQYF. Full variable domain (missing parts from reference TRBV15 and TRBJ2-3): DAMVIQNPRYQVTQFGKPVTLSCSQTLNHNVMYWYQQKSSQAPKLLFHYYDKDFNNEADTPDNFQSRRPNTSFCFLDIRSPGLGDTAMYLCATCWGHPSSTDTQYFGPGTRLTVL.

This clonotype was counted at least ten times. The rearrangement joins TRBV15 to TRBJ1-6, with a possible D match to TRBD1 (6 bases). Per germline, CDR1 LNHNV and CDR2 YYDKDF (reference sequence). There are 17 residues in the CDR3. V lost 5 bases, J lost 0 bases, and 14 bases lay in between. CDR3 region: CATSAKQGYSYNSPLHF. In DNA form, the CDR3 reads TGTGCCACCAGCGCCAAACAGGGCTACTCCTATAATTCACCCCTCCACTTT.

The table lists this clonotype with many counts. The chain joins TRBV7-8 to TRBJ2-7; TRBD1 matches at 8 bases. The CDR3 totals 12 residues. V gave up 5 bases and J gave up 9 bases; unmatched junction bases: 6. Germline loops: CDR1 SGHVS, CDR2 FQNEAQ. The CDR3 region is CASSPGTGGQYF. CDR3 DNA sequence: TGTGCCAGCAGCCCCGGGACAGGTGGGCAGTACTTC.

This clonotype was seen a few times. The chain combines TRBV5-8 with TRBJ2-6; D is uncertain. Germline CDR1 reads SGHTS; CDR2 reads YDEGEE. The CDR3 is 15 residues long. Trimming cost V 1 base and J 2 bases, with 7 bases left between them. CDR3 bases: TGTGCCAGCAGCTTGCGGGTAACTGGGGCCAACGTCCTGACTTTC. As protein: CASSLRVTGANVLTF.